The next 21 T cell receptor beta chains were all read from a single sample in a study of low-dose radiotherapy and immunotherapy resistance in tumors. Primers used for first-strand cDNA, a TRAV- and TRBV-specific set, covered both alpha and beta chains. A roughly 20-cycle PCR with a constant-region primer and V-primer adapter amplified TCRs. TCRdb redid the calling of the reads with MiXCR, one entry per CDR3 protein. Here the sample spans 40,000 or so distinct CDR3 sequences, less than 25% being singletons. Indicated time point: after trial treatment. Treatment given: LDRT plus nivolumab, ipilimumab, low-dose cyclophosphamide and aspirin (RACIN trial). Sequencing used PBMCs, obtained after low-dose radiotherapy plus immunotherapy. The origin of the receptors is a female donor with ovarian cancer.

The chain joins TRBV28 to TRBJ2-1; D is unclear. The germline gives CDR1 MDHEN, CDR2 SYDVKM. CDR3 length equals 16 residues. V lost 6 bases to trimming and J lost 2 bases, with 17 bases between them. The CDR3 protein is CASSRRGGRTYNEQFF. CDR3 nucleotides: TGTGCCAGCAGCCGACGTGGCGGCAGAACCTACAATGAGCAGTTCTTC.

This clonotype has a count of ten or more. The chain carries TRBV9 and TRBJ2-2, with a possible D match to TRBD2 (6 bases). This CDR3 has 17 amino acids. Per the germline V gene, CDR1 is SGDLS and CDR2 is YYNGEE. The V gene lost 0 bases and the J gene lost 5 bases, with 17 bases spanning the gap. CDR3 coding DNA: TGTGCCAGCAGCGTAGAGGCGGGATCACTACAAACCGGGGAGCTGTTTTTT. Protein product: CASSVEAGSLQTGELFF.

This clonotype was counted a few times. The chain links TRBV28 to TRBJ2-7; D is perhaps TRBD2 (5 bases). V gave up 6 bases and J gave up 2 bases, with 14 bases separating them. CDR1 is MDHEN, CDR2 SYDVKM, per germline. The CDR3 is 14 residues long. CDR3 DNA: TGTGCCAGCAGCCCCGGACTCAAGACCTACGAGCAGTACTTC. It translates to CASSPGLKTYEQYF.

This clonotype was seen repeatedly, ten times or more. The V and J genes are TRBV9 and TRBJ1-1; 8 bases map to TRBD1. The V segment lost 3 bases and the J segment 0 bases; nucleotides outside the gene matches: 10. Per the germline V gene, CDR1 is SGDLS and CDR2 is YYNGEE. The CDR3 has 17 residues. The CDR3 sequence: CASSASPGGSMNTEAFF. The CDR3 DNA is TGTGCCAGCAGCGCCAGCCCAGGGGGCAGCATGAACACTGAAGCTTTCTTT.

This clonotype was recorded many times. The chain joins TRBV9 to TRBJ1-5; 9 bases are shared with TRBD1. The germline gives CDR1 SGDLS, CDR2 YYNGEE. Unmatched junction bases numbered 22, after V lost 4 bases and J lost 2 bases. CDR3 length: 21 residues. The CDR3 nucleotides read TGTGCCAGCAGCTCCATAGCTATGGGACAGGGATCGTTGGTTCGCAATCAGCCCCAGCATTTT. Protein: CASSSIAMGQGSLVRNQPQHF.

Points on this clonotype: The germline gene is not matched at one end of the junction; a read error may be the cause. The gene calls are TRBV27 and TRBJ2-1, with TRBD2 matching over 8 bases. The CDR3 runs 15 residues. Germline CDR1 and CDR2: MNHEY and SMNVEV (reference sequence). The CDR3: CDSSREGSSYNEQFF. CDR3 coding DNA: TGTGACAGCAGTCGGGAGGGGAGCTCCTACAATGAGCAGTTCTTC.

The genes are TRBV7-9 and TRBJ1-6; TRBD1 matches 10 bases. Germline-derived CDR1 and CDR2 are SEHNR and FQNEAQ (reference sequence). This CDR3 has 15 residues. V was clipped by 1 base and J by 10 bases; unmatched bases: 4. This CDR3 is CASSLGATGGSPLHF. The DNA of the CDR3 is TGTGCCAGCAGCTTAGGGGCGACAGGGGGCTCACCCCTCCACTTT. Full variable domain (outside the CDR3, taken from reference TRBV7-9 and TRBJ1-6): DTGVSQNPRHKITKRGQNVTFRCDPISEHNRLYWYRQTLGQGPEFLTYFQNEAQLEKSRLLSDRFSAERPKGSFSTLEIQRTEQGDSAMYLCASSLGATGGSPLHFGNGTRLTVT.

This sequence joins TRBV30 and TRBJ1-5; 7 bases match TRBD1. CDR3 length: 16 amino acids. V lost 0 bases, J lost 5 bases, and 10 bases stayed unmatched. Germline V gene lookup returns CDR1 GTSNPN and CDR2 SVGIG (reference sequence). The CDR3 is CAWSVFTGVGHQPQHF. The CDR3 coding sequence is TGTGCCTGGAGTGTCTTTACAGGGGTGGGACATCAGCCCCAGCATTTT. The full variable domain, in which reference TRBV30 and TRBJ1-5 provide the parts outside the CDR3, is SQTIHQWPATLVQPVGSPLSLECTVEGTSNPNLYWYRQAAGRGLQLLFYSVGIGQISSEVPQNLSASRPQDRQFILSSKKLLLSDSGFYLCAWSVFTGVGHQPQHFGDGTRLSIL.

This clonotype was observed at least ten times. The chain links TRBV2 to TRBJ2-7; D not certain. Germline V gene lookup returns CDR1 SNHLY and CDR2 FYNNEI. The ends were cut back, 8 bases at V and 1 base at J, with 6 bases in the middle. CDR3 length equals 11 residues. The CDR3 region is CASDDSYEQYF. The CDR3 bases are TGTGCCAGCGATGATTCCTACGAGCAGTACTTC.

This clonotype was seen at least ten times. The rearrangement joins TRBV28 to TRBJ1-5; D is unresolved. The germline V gene encodes CDR1 MDHEN and CDR2 SYDVKM. The CDR3 has 13 residues. V lost 4 bases, J lost 9 bases, and 13 bases lay in between. The CDR3 loop is CASSSGSGSPQHF. DNA for the CDR3: TGTGCCAGCAGTTCCGGGAGTGGTTCGCCCCAGCATTTT.

In its sample, this clonotype was seen many times. The rearrangement joins TRBV15 to TRBJ1-5, with D possibly matching TRBD1 (5 bases). CDR3 length equals 19 residues. Trimming shortened V by 0 bases and J by 0 bases, and 18 bases separated the two germline ends. Germline V gene data show CDR1 as LNHNV and CDR2 as YYDKDF (reference sequence). CDR3 amino acids: CATSRDVPGFGDSNQPQHF. The CDR3 nucleotides read TGTGCCACCAGCAGAGATGTACCAGGGTTTGGGGATAGCAATCAGCCCCAGCATTTT.

The rearrangement joins TRBV29-1 to TRBJ2-5; D uncertain. Germline-derived CDR1 and CDR2 are SQVTM and ANQGSEA. The CDR3 spans 10 residues. The V end lost 7 bases, the J end lost 7 bases, and 10 bases lay between the germline ends. CDR3 in DNA: TGCAGCGCCGGAATCGGGACCCAGTACTTC. This codes for CSAGIGTQYF.

There are many counts of this clonotype. The V call is TRBV19, the J call TRBJ2-1; TRBD1 matches 10 bases. Losses at the gene ends were 6 bases for V and 5 bases for J; bases not matched to a gene: 10. The length of the CDR3 is 16 residues. Germline CDR1 reads LNHDA; CDR2 reads SQIVND (reference sequence). The chain's CDR3 is CASRDRGSSSDNEQFF. The CDR3 region has the DNA TGTGCCAGTAGGGACAGGGGGTCCTCTTCTGACAATGAGCAGTTCTTC.

This clonotype showed up many times. The chain combines TRBV25-1 with TRBJ2-7; 9 bases are shared with TRBD1. Germline CDR1 is MGHDK and CDR2 is SYGVNS. V was pared by 3 bases and J by 5 bases, with 8 bases of the junction left unmatched. The CDR3 consists of 15 residues. The CDR3 here is CASSESGTGRNEQYF. The CDR3 nucleotides read TGTGCCAGCAGTGAGTCCGGGACAGGGAGGAACGAGCAGTACTTC.

This clonotype was detected many times. The rearrangement links TRBV9 to TRBJ1-2; 7 nucleotides agree with TRBD1. This CDR3 is built from 14 residues. Germline V gives CDR1 SGDLS, CDR2 YYNGEE. V was clipped by 4 bases and J by 2 bases; unmatched bases: 5. CDR3 coding DNA: TGTGCCAGCAGCAGGACAGGCGTCAACTATGGCTACACCTTC. Encoded protein: CASSRTGVNYGYTF.

The chain joins TRBV6-2 or TRBV6-3 to TRBJ2-2; either TRBD1 or TRBD2 may fit D (5 bases each). V lost 6 bases and J lost 9, with 17 bases in between. CDR3 size: 14 residues. Germline V gene data show CDR1 as MNHEY and CDR2 as SVGEGT. The CDR3 loop reads CASSHGTRVRELFF. The CDR3 nucleotides are TGTGCCAGCAGCCACGGGACGAGGGTTAGGGAGCTGTTTTTT.

This clonotype was observed at least ten times. CDR3: CASSFSFSEPQHF. CDR3 nucleotides: TGTGCCAGCAGCTTTTCCTTTTCGGAGCCCCAGCATTTT. This sequence joins TRBV7-2 and TRBJ1-5, with D unclear. Germline CDR1 is SGHTA and CDR2 is FQGNSA. With 3 bases removed from V and 8 bases from J, the gap between germline ends came to 11 bases. The CDR3 covers 13 residues. The full variable domain, completed using reference TRBV7-2 and TRBJ1-5, is GAGVSQSPSNKVTEKGKDVELRCDPISGHTALYWYRQSLGQGLEFLIYFQGNSAPDKSGLPSDRFSAERTGGSVSTLTIQRTQQEDSAVYLCASSFSFSEPQHFGDGTRLSIL.

This clonotype was detected ten times or more. V and J are TRBV19 and TRBJ1-6; D may be TRBD1 (6 bases). The CDR3 has 15 residues. Deletions cut 6 bases from V and 4 bases from J, with 13 bases between. In germline, CDR1 is LNHDA, CDR2 SQIVND (reference sequence). CDR3 DNA sequence: TGTGCCAGTAGCGCTCGGGGGCCTTATAATTCACCCCTCCACTTT. The encoded protein is CASSARGPYNSPLHF.

In its sample, this clonotype was seen many times. The CDR3 protein is CASRPAEGMNTEAFF. The CDR3 DNA sequence: TGTGCCAGCAGGCCCGCGGAGGGTATGAACACTGAAGCTTTCTTT. The V and J genes are TRBV2 and TRBJ1-1; D unclear. Between the trimmed V and J ends, which lost 6 bases and 0 bases, there was a span of 14 bases. Germline V gene data show CDR1 as SNHLY and CDR2 as FYNNEI. CDR3 length: 15 residues. The full variable domain, completed using reference TRBV2 and TRBJ1-1, is EPEVTQTPSHQVTQMGQEVILRCVPISNHLYFYWYRQILGQKVEFLVSFYNNEISEKSEIFDDQFSVERPDGSNFTLKIRSTKLEDSAMYFCASRPAEGMNTEAFFGQGTRLTVV.

This clonotype was observed at least ten times. The chain joins TRBV28 to TRBJ1-1, with TRBD1 as a possible D gene (5 bases). Trimming removed 11 bases from V and 7 bases from J, with 20 bases in between. In germline, CDR1 is MDHEN, CDR2 SYDVKM. The CDR3 totals 13 residues. CDR3 bases: TGTGCCTCTCAAAGGGGAGGACGGAGTGAAGCTTTCTTT. Translated, it gives CASQRGGRSEAFF.

This clonotype has at least ten counts. The V call is TRBV19, the J call TRBJ1-5, with a tentative D call TRBD1 (5 bases). V was trimmed by 4 bases and J by 2 bases, leaving 9 bases between them. Germline V lookup: CDR1 LNHDA, CDR2 SQIVND (reference sequence). The CDR3 is 14 amino acids. CDR3 sequence: CASSTRVGNQPQHF. Written as DNA, the CDR3 is TGTGCCAGTAGTACCAGGGTGGGCAATCAGCCCCAGCATTTT.